The 27 T cell receptor beta chains below were found in one sample sequenced in a study of CD8+ T cells in alopecia areata. The treatment denotes: oral pan-JAK inhibitor, 5-10 mg twice daily. RNA extraction and reverse transcription yielded cDNA as sequencing template. Using immunoSEQ multiplex PCR, the repertoire was profiled, and TCRdb retains in-frame clones only, with some absent. The sample records about 190,000 clones, around 60% being singletons. The sequencing used CD4+ T cells sorted from blood, collected at week 4, from a patient treated with tofacitinib. These receptors all come from a human donor with alopecia areata.

CDR3 region: CASSRGFTKMNTEAFF. CDR3 bases: TGTGCCAGCAGTCGAGGGTTTACGAAAATGAACACTGAAGCTTTCTTT. The chain combines TRBV27 with TRBJ1-1; D not resolved. Trimming removed 5 bases at V and 0 bases at J, with 16 bases between. Germline CDR1 is MNHEY and CDR2 is SMNVEV (reference sequence). CDR3 length: 16 residues.

The chain joins TRBV7-2 to TRBJ2-5; 10 nucleotides agree with TRBD2. The CDR3 sequence is 16 residues long. The germline V gene encodes CDR1 SGHTA and CDR2 FQGNSA. V gave up 4 bases and J gave up 7 bases; unmatched junction bases: 12. Here the CDR3 reads CASSSQWGAGGRTQYF. CDR3 in DNA: TGTGCCAGCAGCTCCCAGTGGGGAGCGGGAGGGCGGACCCAGTACTTC.

The chain carries TRBV4-1 and TRBJ2-1; 8 bases align to TRBD1. V trimming: 4 bases; J trimming: 9 bases; junction bases outside the gene matches: 5. This CDR3 region has 13 residues. From germline, CDR1 is MGHRA and CDR2 YSYEKL. CDR3 DNA: TGCGCCAGCAGCCTTGGGACAGGACGTGAGCAGTTCTTC. It yields the protein CASSLGTGREQFF.

The chain employs TRBV2 and TRBJ1-1; D may be TRBD1 (5 bases). Per the germline V gene, CDR1 is SNHLY and CDR2 is FYNNEI. Trimming removed 7 bases at V and 8 bases at J, with 11 bases between. The CDR3 has 11 residues. In DNA form, the CDR3 reads TGTGCCAGCAAGGGCTGGACAGAAGCTTTCTTT. This encodes CASKGWTEAFF.

CDR3 bases: TGTGCCAGCAGCTTAGCAGATACGCAGTATTTT. This encodes CASSLADTQYF. The rearrangement uses TRBV7-8 and TRBJ2-3; no reliable D call. CDR1 is SGHVS, CDR2 FQNEAQ, per germline. The CDR3 totals 11 residues. The germline V and J ends were trimmed by 0 bases and 5 bases, with 0 bases remaining between them.

The rearrangement joins TRBV29-1 to TRBJ2-7; TRBD1 aligns across 9 bases. The V gene's germline CDR1 is SQVTM and CDR2 ANQGSEA. V lost 4 bases and J lost 5; bases outside the gene matches: 6. This CDR3 comprises 13 residues. The DNA of the CDR3 is TGCAGCGTTGGTCGGGACAGGGTCAACGAGCAGTACTTC. It translates to CSVGRDRVNEQYF.

This clone was recorded a few times. The chain employs TRBV4-1 and TRBJ1-4; D is unclear. The CDR3 covers 12 residues. Germline values: CDR1 MGHRA, CDR2 YSYEKL. The V gene lost 3 bases and the J gene lost 7 bases, with 6 bases spanning the gap. This chain's CDR3 is CASSHRGEKLFF. In nucleotides, the CDR3 is TGCGCCAGCAGCCATAGAGGTGAAAAACTGTTTTTT.

V usage is TRBV29-1 and J usage is TRBJ2-5; D call uncertain. Per the germline V gene, CDR1 is SQVTM and CDR2 is ANQGSEA. CDR3 size: 14 residues. V dropped 1 base and J dropped 2 bases, with 11 bases sitting between them. CDR3 loop: CSVEGRESQETQYF. In nucleotides, the CDR3 is TGCAGCGTTGAAGGGCGCGAGAGTCAAGAGACCCAGTACTTC.

This clone appeared a few times. This chain links TRBV29-1 with TRBJ2-5; TRBD2 aligns across 8 bases. Germline V gene lookup returns CDR1 SQVTM and CDR2 ANQGSEA. The length of the CDR3 is 13 residues. With V trimmed by 4 bases and J by 6 bases, 7 bases remained unmatched. The CDR3 DNA reads as TGCAGCGTTGCCAGCGGGAGAGGAAAGACCCAGTACTTC. As protein: CSVASGRGKTQYF.

The chain has TRBV29-1 and TRBJ2-3, with TRBD2 as a possible D gene (6 bases). Germline V gene lookup returns CDR1 SQVTM and CDR2 ANQGSEA. Trimming left V 7 bases short and J 6 bases short, with 11 bases between. The CDR3 has 11 residues. CDR3 amino acids: CSDRLGDTQYF. The DNA of the CDR3 is TGCAGCGACCGACTAGGGGATACGCAGTATTTT.

CDR3 sequence: CAWSGHLNTEAFF. In DNA, the CDR3 is TGTGCCTGGAGTGGGCATTTGAACACTGAAGCTTTCTTT. J is TRBJ1-1 and V is TRBV30; D is uncertain. The CDR3 has 13 amino acids. V was trimmed by 1 base and J by 0 bases, leaving 6 bases between them. CDR1 is GTSNPN and CDR2 is SVGIG in the germline V gene (reference sequence).

The rearrangement links TRBV30 to TRBJ1-1; D gene ambiguous. Germline V CDR1 and CDR2: GTSNPN, SVGIG (reference sequence). CDR3 length: 13 residues. The V gene lost 8 bases and the J gene lost 3 bases, with 16 bases spanning the gap. CDR3 in DNA: TGTGCCCTACTAGGAGGTAGAGACACTGAAGCTTTCTTT. Protein sequence: CALLGGRDTEAFF.

V is TRBV7-9 and J is TRBJ2-2; 9 positions match TRBD1. Losses at the gene ends were 5 bases for V and 7 bases for J; bases not matched to a gene: 11. Germline V gives CDR1 SEHNR, CDR2 FQNEAQ (reference sequence). The CDR3 has 16 residues. The CDR3 DNA follows: TGTGCCAGCAGCCGGAAACTCGGGACAGGGAACGGGGAGCTGTTTTTT. Translating it yields CASSRKLGTGNGELFF.

The V gene is TRBV9, the J gene TRBJ2-1; 10 nucleotides agree with TRBD2. The CDR3 is 15 amino acids. CDR1 is SGDLS and CDR2 is YYNGEE in the germline V gene. V trimming: 3 bases; J trimming: 6 bases; junction bases outside the gene matches: 6. Written as DNA, the CDR3 is TGTGCCAGCAGCGGAAGCGGGAGGGAGTTCAATGAGCAGTTCTTC. It specifies CASSGSGREFNEQFF.

This chain uses TRBV5-1 with TRBJ2-5; D remains unclear. CDR1 is SGHRS, CDR2 YFSETQ, per germline. The CDR3 has 13 residues. Trimming removed 0 bases from V and 3 bases from J, with 6 bases in between. The CDR3: CASSLAKEETQYF. DNA for the CDR3: TGCGCCAGCAGCTTGGCGAAGGAAGAGACCCAGTACTTC.

Points on this clone: Other DNA sequences in this specimen translate into the identical CDR3. The V gene is TRBV29-1, the J gene TRBJ1-1; possible D gene TRBD1, 5 bases. Germline lookup yields CDR1 SQVTM and CDR2 ANQGSEA. V was shortened by 6 bases and J by 0 bases, with 11 bases between the two germline ends. The CDR3 extends over 13 amino acids. The CDR3 region is CSVAGRMNTEAFF. The CDR3 coding sequence is TGCAGCGTGGCAGGGAGGATGAACACTGAAGCTTTCTTT.

The V call is TRBV28, the J call TRBJ2-1; TRBD1 matches 11 bases. This CDR3 is built from 15 residues. Unmatched junction bases numbered 5, after V lost 4 bases and J lost 6 bases. The germline V gene has CDR1 MDHEN and CDR2 SYDVKM. CDR3 sequence (DNA): TGTGCCAGCAGTTCCTGGGGGACAGGGGGCAATGAGCAGTTCTTC. Translated: CASSSWGTGGNEQFF. Combining the CDR3 with reference TRBV28 and TRBJ2-1 gives the whole variable domain DVKVTQSSRYLVKRTGEKVFLECVQDMDHENMFWYRQDPGLGLRLIYFSYDVKMKEKGDIPEGYSVSREKKERFSLILESASTNQTSMYLCASSSWGTGGNEQFFGPGTRLTVL.

This clone has ten or more counts. This chain uses TRBV4-3 with TRBJ2-7; weak D call: TRBD2 (6 bases). The germline CDR1 and CDR2 sequences are LGHNA and YSLEER. V lost 0 bases to trimming and J lost 4 bases, with 7 bases between them. This CDR3 has 13 residues. CDR3 DNA sequence: TGCGCCAGCAGCCAAGAGGAGGGGTACGAGCAGTACTTC. The encoded protein is CASSQEEGYEQYF.

This clone was seen just once. One junction end disagrees with the germline gene, perhaps due to a read error. The rearrangement uses TRBV30 and TRBJ1-1; 11 nucleotides match TRBD1. The CDR3 covers 13 residues. The germline V gene encodes CDR1 GTSNPN and CDR2 SVGIG (reference sequence). The CDR3 region has the DNA TGCGCAAAGGACAGGGGGCGCGGCACTGAAGCTTTCTTT. Protein product: CAKDRGRGTEAFF.

The CDR3 spells CASRDSSGANVLTF. CDR3 bases: TGTGCCAGCCGGGACAGCTCTGGGGCCAACGTCCTGACTTTC. The chain joins TRBV7-3 to TRBJ2-6; 7 bases line up with TRBD1. CDR1 and CDR2 from the germline V gene are SGHTA and FQGTGA. V gave up 8 bases and J gave up 0 bases; unmatched junction bases: 1. This CDR3 region has 14 residues.

The J gene is TRBJ2-5, the V gene TRBV25-1, with 13 bases identical to TRBD2. The CDR3 sequence is 15 residues long. V was clipped by 6 bases and J by 5 bases; unmatched bases: 6. CDR1 MGHDK and CDR2 SYGVNS come from the germline V gene. The CDR3 protein is CASSPGLAGAETQYF. CDR3 nucleotides: TGTGCCAGCAGCCCCGGACTAGCGGGAGCGGAGACCCAGTACTTC.

The chain employs TRBV4-1 and TRBJ2-4, with 15 bases that match TRBD2. The germline V gene has CDR1 MGHRA and CDR2 YSYEKL. The CDR3 extends over 21 amino acids. V was pared by 0 bases and J by 2 bases, with 11 bases of the junction left unmatched. CDR3 amino acids: CASSQDRGTSGRTGTKNIQYF. The DNA of the CDR3 is TGCGCCAGCAGCCAAGATCGGGGGACTAGCGGGAGGACAGGAACCAAAAACATTCAGTACTTC.

The rearrangement links TRBV4-3 to TRBJ2-6; the match to TRBD2 covers 12 bases. The length of the CDR3 is 18 residues. The V and J ends lost 4 bases and 0 bases, in that order; junction bases with no gene match: 4. CDR1 is LGHNA, CDR2 YSLEER, per germline. CDR3 nucleotide sequence: TGCGCCAGCAGCCTCGGACTAGCGGGGATCTCTGGGGCCAACGTCCTGACTTTC. Translated: CASSLGLAGISGANVLTF.

The gene calls are TRBV29-1 and TRBJ2-7, with a weak D call TRBD2 (6 bases). The CDR3 sequence is 17 residues long. Trimming took off 7 bases at V and 5 bases at J, with 30 bases between the two ends. CDR1 is SQVTM, CDR2 ANQGSEA, per germline. The CDR3 here is CSAATHPLLAALHEQYF. The DNA of the CDR3 is TGCAGCGCCGCGACCCACCCGCTATTAGCGGCATTGCACGAGCAGTACTTC.

This clone was recorded a few times. The gene calls are TRBV5-1 and TRBJ2-3, with 8 bases aligning to TRBD1. The CDR3 runs 14 residues. V dropped 4 bases and J dropped 5; count of bases not matched to a gene: 6. Germline-derived CDR1 and CDR2 are SGHRS and YFSETQ. The CDR3 nucleotides read TGCGCCAGCAGCCCAGGGGGCGCGGAAGATACGCAGTATTTT. As protein: CASSPGGAEDTQYF. Full variable domain (outside the CDR3, taken from reference TRBV5-1 and TRBJ2-3): KAGVTQTPRYLIKTRGQQVTLSCSPISGHRSVSWYQQTPGQGLQFLFEYFSETQRNKGNFPGRFSGRQFSNSRSEMNVSTLELGDSALYLCASSPGGAEDTQYFGPGTRLTVL.

Only a few counts were recorded for this clone. The chain joins TRBV7-2 to TRBJ2-7; D is unresolved. This CDR3 is built from 11 residues. The ends were cut back, 8 bases at V and 6 bases at J, with 11 bases in the middle. CDR1 SGHTA and CDR2 FQGNSA come from the germline V gene. The CDR3 loop reads CASGTASEQYF. The CDR3, as DNA: TGTGCCAGCGGAACGGCCAGCGAGCAGTACTTC.

The genes are TRBV19 and TRBJ1-1; D uncertain. The V gene lost 2 bases and the J gene lost 4 bases, with 8 bases spanning the gap. Germline CDR1 reads LNHDA; CDR2 reads SQIVND (reference sequence). The CDR3 totals 13 residues. The CDR3 sequence is CASSIWVSTEAFF. DNA for the CDR3: TGTGCCAGTAGTATATGGGTGAGCACTGAAGCTTTCTTT.